This TCR beta chain was captured by sequencing in a study of T cells after posttransplantation cyclophosphamide. Treatment was busulfan-fludarabine conditioning, a marrow graft, and cyclophosphamide on days +3 and +4. Assay used: immunoSEQ multiplex PCR; TCRdb lists only in-frame clones, some missing. The sample is made up of 2,500 to 4,000 clones, none counted only once. Regarding the study as a whole: Donor-recipient repertoire similarity was low at 1-2 months, rising over year one.

A few counts support this clone. Its antigen is not known. A much larger clone sits a single nucleotide away, making a read error possible. Other DNA sequences from this sample encode an identical CDR3 as well. Per the germline V gene, CDR1 is MNHEY and CDR2 is SVGAGI. The CDR3 sequence is 12 residues long. This chain connects TRBV6-5 to TRBJ1-6; D might be TRBD1 (6 bases). This specimen was PBMCs, taken 84 days after allogeneic stem cell transplant with posttransplant cyclophosphamide. This clonotype was sampled from a female patient in her forties or fifties who received an allogeneic stem cell transplant from a related donor, was CMV-positive, and had no GVHD. Certain T cells may be donor cells from the graft. The CDR3 loop is CASREGVGPLHF. In DNA, the CDR3 is TGTGCCAGCAGAGAGGGGGTAGGCCCCCTCCACTTC.